Listed below are T cell receptor beta chains from one sample, sequenced in a study of T cells in Graves' hyperthyroidism and ophthalmopathy. From the multiplex PCR reads, TCRdb called clonotypes with MiXCR, one entry per CDR3 protein. The sample has roughly 500,000 distinct CDR3 sequences; 40% to 50% are singletons. The sample taken for sequencing was peripheral blood or thyroid tissue (not recorded which). The receptor set was obtained from an adult woman with Graves' disease, either hyperthyroidism or ophthalmopathy (not recorded which). CDR3s include the opening cysteine and the closing phenylalanine or tryptophan. Each record gives: V gene, clone size, J gene, D gene, CDR3 DNA, CDR3 protein. D genes are given only for firm matches. Not every row has a clone size; where given, it reads once, few, many or a size class.

TRBV5-4,NA,TRBJ1-2,TRBD1,TGTGCCAGCAGTTCCGACAGGGGGCTCTATGGCTACACCTTC,CASSSDRGLYGYTF
TRBV7-9,NA,TRBJ1-1,NA,TGTGCCAGCAGCTTAGTTCGGGCCCCTGAAGCTTTCTTT,CASSLVRAPEAFF
TRBV7-6,NA,TRBJ2-5,NA,TGTGCCAGCAGCCGACCGGGGCCGGGAGAGACCCAGTACTTC,CASSRPGPGETQYF
TRBV15,few,TRBJ1-2,NA,TGTGCCACCAGCAGAGACACTGATGGCTACACCTTC,CATSRDTDGYTF
TRBV15,few,TRBJ1-3,NA,TGTGCCACCAGCAGAGATGGAAACACCATATATTTT,CATSRDGNTIYF
TRBV20-1,NA,TRBJ2-6,TRBD2,TGCAGTGCTTCGGGACTAGCGGGAGGTTCAGGGGCCAACGTCCTGACTTTC,CSASGLAGGSGANVLTF
TRBV11-1,NA,TRBJ1-3,NA,TGTGCCAGCAGCGTATCGGAAGGGGTTGGAAACACCATATATTTT,CASSVSEGVGNTIYF
TRBV7-6,few,TRBJ1-1,NA,TGTGCCAGCAGCTCCCGAGAGGGAGGTAACACTGAAGCTTTCTTT,CASSSREGGNTEAFF
TRBV15,few,TRBJ1-1,NA,TGTGCCACTAGCAGAGGGGTGGGGCGATCGAACACTGAAGCTTTCTTT,CATSRGVGRSNTEAFF
TRBV7-3,few,TRBJ1-3,TRBD1,TGTGCCAGCAGCCTCCGACAGGGGAGCACCATATATTTT,CASSLRQGSTIYF
TRBV19,many,TRBJ2-5,TRBD2,TGTGCCAGCGGGAGGGGACCACAAGAGACCCAGTACTTC,CASGRGPQETQYF
TRBV29-1,many,TRBJ2-7,NA,TGCAGCGTTGGACAGACCTACGAGCAGTACTTC,CSVGQTYEQYF
TRBV5-1,many,TRBJ2-7,TRBD2,TGCGCCAGCAGCGAACTAGCGGGAGCATCCTACGAGCAGTACTTC,CASSELAGASYEQYF
TRBV13,few,TRBJ2-7,NA,TGTGCCAGCAGCTTAGCCCGTTTGGGCCCCTACGAGCAGTACTTC,CASSLARLGPYEQYF
TRBV7-8,few,TRBJ2-7,NA,TGTGCCACCTCTGAGGGCCCTCTGTCCTACGAGCAGTACTTC,CATSEGPLSYEQYF
TRBV29-1,many,TRBJ1-2,TRBD1,TGCAGCGTTGGGCCGGGACAGGGGGTATATGGCTACACCTTC,CSVGPGQGVYGYTF
TRBV14,NA,TRBJ2-7,TRBD2,TGTGCCAGCAGCCCAATTAGCGGGAGTATCTACGAGCAGTACTTC,CASSPISGSIYEQYF
TRBV2,NA,TRBJ2-5,TRBD1,TGTGCCAGCAGTGAACTGACAGGGGGCTATGAGACCCAGTACTTC,CASSELTGGYETQYF
TRBV5-1,many,TRBJ2-7,TRBD2,TGCGCCAGCAGCTCCGGGACTAGCGGATACGAGCAGTACTTC,CASSSGTSGYEQYF
TRBV6-6,NA,TRBJ1-5,NA,TGTGCCAGCAGTAGGGGGGGCGCGGATCAGCCCCAGCATTTT,CASSRGGADQPQHF
TRBV7-9,NA,TRBJ1-6,NA,TGTGCCAGCAGCTTAGAGGACGGTTCGGATTCACCCCTCCACTTT,CASSLEDGSDSPLHF
TRBV12-3/TRBV12-4,NA,TRBJ2-2,TRBD2,TGTGCCAGCAGTTTAGGCGGGAGTGTAGGCGGGGAGCTGTTTTTT,CASSLGGSVGGELFF
TRBV7-9,NA,TRBJ1-3,NA,TGTGCCAGCAGCAAAAGAGGGACTGGAAACACCATATATTTT,CASSKRGTGNTIYF
TRBV15,NA,TRBJ1-2,NA,TGTGCCACCAGCAGGGGCGACCCCGGGACAACTGGCTACACCTTC,CATSRGDPGTTGYTF
TRBV7-8,few,TRBJ1-1,NA,TGTGCCAGCAGCTTAAGTATCACTGAAGCTTTCTTT,CASSLSITEAFF
TRBV20-1,NA,TRBJ1-3,NA,TGCAGTGCTAGAGATGGGCACCACTCTGGAAACACCATATATTTT,CSARDGHHSGNTIYF
TRBV20-1,many,TRBJ2-7,TRBD2,TGCAGTGCTAGACCAAGGCTAGCGGGAGTTGGGACCTACGAGCAGTACTTC,CSARPRLAGVGTYEQYF
TRBV19,many,TRBJ1-1,NA,TGTGCCAGCAGTCGAGTGGGCTCATTGAACACTGAAGCTTTCTTT,CASSRVGSLNTEAFF
TRBV12-3/TRBV12-4,many,TRBJ2-5,NA,TGTGCCAGCAGTCCTGACAGACTAGGGACCCAGTACTTC,CASSPDRLGTQYF
TRBV27,NA,TRBJ1-5,NA,TGTGCCAGCAGTCCCGCCTCGTCGTTCATGCCCCAGCATTTT,CASSPASSFMPQHF
TRBV10-3,few,TRBJ1-5,NA,TGTGCCATCATTGGGGCCGGGTCCCTTGGGCAGCCCCAGCATTTT,CAIIGAGSLGQPQHF